Listed here is a single T cell receptor (beta chain). Germline-derived CDR1 and CDR2 are SQVTM and ANQGSEA. V lost 4 bases to trimming and J lost 7 bases; unmatched junction nucleotides: 9. This CDR3 spans 13 amino acids. This entry is derived from a study of blood T cell repertoires in COVID-19. Study information: From the United States, Italy and Spain came samples of acute and convalescent COVID-19.

The authors' processing: Estimates of nucleated cell counts were drawn from the amplification of reference gene primers. Method: immunoSEQ multiplex PCR; TCRdb's copy keeps in-frame clones and lacks some. D and trimming come from the DNA, and the V and J calls and clone size come from that table. This table has over 130,000 clones, more than 70% appearing once. This TCR was recovered from a human donor in a cohort sampled during active COVID-19. The chain uses TRBV29-1 and TRBJ2-7, with 8 nucleotides matching TRBD1. The material sequenced was peripheral blood. The CDR3 here is CSVAKDRAGEQYF. The DNA of the CDR3 is TGCAGCGTTGCCAAGGACAGGGCGGGTGAGCAGTACTTC.